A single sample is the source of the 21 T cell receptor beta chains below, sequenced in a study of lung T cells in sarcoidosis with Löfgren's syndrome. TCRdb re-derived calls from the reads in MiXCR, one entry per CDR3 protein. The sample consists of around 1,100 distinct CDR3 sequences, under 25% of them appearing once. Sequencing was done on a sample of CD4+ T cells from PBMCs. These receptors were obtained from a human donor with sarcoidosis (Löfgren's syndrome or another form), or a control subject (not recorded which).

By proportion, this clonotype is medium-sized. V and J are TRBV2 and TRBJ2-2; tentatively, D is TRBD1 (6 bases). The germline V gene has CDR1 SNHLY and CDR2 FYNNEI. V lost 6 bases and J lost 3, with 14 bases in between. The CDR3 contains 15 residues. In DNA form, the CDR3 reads TGTGCCAGCAGAGACCGGGACACCTACACCGGGGAGCTGTTTTTT. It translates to CASRDRDTYTGELFF.

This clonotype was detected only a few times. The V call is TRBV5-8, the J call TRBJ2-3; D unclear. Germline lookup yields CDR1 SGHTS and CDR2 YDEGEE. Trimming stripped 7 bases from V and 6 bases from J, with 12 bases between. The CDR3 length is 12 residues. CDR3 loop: CASGPPPDTQYF. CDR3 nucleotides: TGTGCCAGCGGCCCCCCGCCTGATACGCAGTATTTT.

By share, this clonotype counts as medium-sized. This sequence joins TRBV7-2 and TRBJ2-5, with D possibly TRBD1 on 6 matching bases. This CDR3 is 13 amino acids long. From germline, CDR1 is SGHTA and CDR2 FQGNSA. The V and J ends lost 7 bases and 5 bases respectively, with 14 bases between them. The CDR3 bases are TGTGCCAGCACCGGAACAACAGGGGAGACCCAGTACTTC. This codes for CASTGTTGETQYF.

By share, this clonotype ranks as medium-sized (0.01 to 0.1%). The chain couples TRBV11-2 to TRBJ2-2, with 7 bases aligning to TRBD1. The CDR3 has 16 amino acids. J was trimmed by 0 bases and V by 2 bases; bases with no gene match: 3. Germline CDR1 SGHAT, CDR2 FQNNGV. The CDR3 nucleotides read TGTGCCAGCAGCTTACGAGGGGGCTCGAACACCGGGGAGCTGTTTTTT. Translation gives CASSLRGGSNTGELFF.

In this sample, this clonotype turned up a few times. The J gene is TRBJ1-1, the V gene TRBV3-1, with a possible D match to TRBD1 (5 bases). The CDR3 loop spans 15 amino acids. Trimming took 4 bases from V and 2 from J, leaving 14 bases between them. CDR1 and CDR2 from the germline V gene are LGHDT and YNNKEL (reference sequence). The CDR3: CASSPNRRGNTEAFF. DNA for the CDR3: TGTGCCAGCAGCCCGAACAGGAGGGGAAACACTGAAGCTTTCTTT.

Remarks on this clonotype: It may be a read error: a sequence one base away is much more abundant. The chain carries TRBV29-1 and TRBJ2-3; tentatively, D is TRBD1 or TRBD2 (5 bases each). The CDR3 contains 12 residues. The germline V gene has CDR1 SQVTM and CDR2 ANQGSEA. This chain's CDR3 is CSVVRGTDTRYF. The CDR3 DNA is TGCAGCGTTGTTCGGGGCACAGATACGCGGTATTTT.

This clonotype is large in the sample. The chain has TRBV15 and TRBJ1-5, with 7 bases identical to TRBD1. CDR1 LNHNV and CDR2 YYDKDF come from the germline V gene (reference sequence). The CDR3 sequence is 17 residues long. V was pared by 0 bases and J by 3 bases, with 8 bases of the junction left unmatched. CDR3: CATSRDRQGGINQPQHF. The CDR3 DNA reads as TGTGCCACCAGCAGAGATCGGCAAGGGGGCATCAATCAGCCCCAGCATTTT.

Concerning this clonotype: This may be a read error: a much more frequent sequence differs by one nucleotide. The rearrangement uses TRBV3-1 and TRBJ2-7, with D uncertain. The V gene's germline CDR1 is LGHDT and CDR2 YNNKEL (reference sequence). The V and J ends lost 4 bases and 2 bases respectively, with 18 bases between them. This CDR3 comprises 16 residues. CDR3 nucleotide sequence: TGTGCCAGCAGCCCGACTTGGACGGTGGGTGCCTACGAGCAGTACTTC. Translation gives CASSPTWTVGAYEQYF.

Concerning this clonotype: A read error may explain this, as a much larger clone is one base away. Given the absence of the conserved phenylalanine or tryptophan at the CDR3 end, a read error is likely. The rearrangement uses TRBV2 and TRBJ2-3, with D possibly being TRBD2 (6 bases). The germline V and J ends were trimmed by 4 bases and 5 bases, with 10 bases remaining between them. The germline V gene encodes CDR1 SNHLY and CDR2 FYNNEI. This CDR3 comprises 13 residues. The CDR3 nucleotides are TGTGCCAGCAGTGTGATCGGGAGAGATACGCAGTATCTT. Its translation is CASSVIGRDTQYL.

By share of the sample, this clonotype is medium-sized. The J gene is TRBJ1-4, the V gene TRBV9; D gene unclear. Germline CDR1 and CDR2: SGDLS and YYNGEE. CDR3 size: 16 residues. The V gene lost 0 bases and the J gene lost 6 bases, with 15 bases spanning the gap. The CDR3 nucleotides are TGTGCCAGCAGCGTAGCGCAAGGACGGCGGGATGAAAAACTGTTTTTT. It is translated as CASSVAQGRRDEKLFF.

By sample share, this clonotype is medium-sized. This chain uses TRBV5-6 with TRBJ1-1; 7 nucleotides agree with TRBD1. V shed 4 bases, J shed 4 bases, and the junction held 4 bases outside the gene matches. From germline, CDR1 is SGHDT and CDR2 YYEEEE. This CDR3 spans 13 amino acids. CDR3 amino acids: CASSLNRGTEAFF. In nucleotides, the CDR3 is TGTGCCAGCAGCCTAAACAGGGGCACTGAAGCTTTCTTT.

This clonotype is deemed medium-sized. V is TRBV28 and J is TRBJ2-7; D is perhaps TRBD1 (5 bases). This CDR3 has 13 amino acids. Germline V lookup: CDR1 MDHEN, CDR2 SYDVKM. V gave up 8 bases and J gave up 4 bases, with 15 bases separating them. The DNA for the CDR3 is TGTGCCAGCCCCGTCCAGGGTAAATACGAGCAGTACTTC. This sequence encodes CASPVQGKYEQYF.

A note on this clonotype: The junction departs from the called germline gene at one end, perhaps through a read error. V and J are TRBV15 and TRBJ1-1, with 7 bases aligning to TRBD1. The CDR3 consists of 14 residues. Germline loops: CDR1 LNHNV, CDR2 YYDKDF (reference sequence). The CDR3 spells CATSSMTGTTKAFF. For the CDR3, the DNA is TGTGCCACCAGCAGCATGACAGGGACCACTAAAGCTTTCTTT.

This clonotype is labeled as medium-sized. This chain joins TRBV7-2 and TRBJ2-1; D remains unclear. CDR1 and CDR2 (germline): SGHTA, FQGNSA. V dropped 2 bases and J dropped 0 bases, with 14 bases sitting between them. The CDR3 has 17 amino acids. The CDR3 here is CASSLQTSRSSYNEQFF. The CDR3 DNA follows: TGTGCCAGCAGCTTACAGACTTCCCGAAGCTCCTACAATGAGCAGTTCTTC.

This chain's CDR3 is CSAYGLAGEKGTQYF. DNA of the CDR3: TGCAGTGCCTATGGATTAGCAGGGGAGAAAGGGACCCAGTACTTC. The chain links TRBV20-1 to TRBJ2-5; TRBD1 is a possible D gene (6 bases). The CDR3 is made up of 15 amino acids. Germline-derived CDR1 and CDR2 are DFQATT and SNEGSKA (reference sequence). Trimming cost V 6 bases and J 7 bases, with 24 bases left between them.

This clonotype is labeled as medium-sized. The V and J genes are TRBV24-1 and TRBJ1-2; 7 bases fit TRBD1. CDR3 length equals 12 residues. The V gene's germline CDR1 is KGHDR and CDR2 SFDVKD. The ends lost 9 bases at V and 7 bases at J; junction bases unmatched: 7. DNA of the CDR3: TGTGCCACCGCGGACGGGGACAGTGGCTACACCTTC. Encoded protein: CATADGDSGYTF.

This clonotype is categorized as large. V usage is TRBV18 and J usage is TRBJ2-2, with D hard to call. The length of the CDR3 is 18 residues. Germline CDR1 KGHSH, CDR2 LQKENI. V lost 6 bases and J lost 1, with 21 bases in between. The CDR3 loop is CASSAFEVTHLNTGELFF. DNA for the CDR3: TGTGCCAGCTCGGCCTTCGAGGTCACACATCTGAACACCGGGGAGCTGTTTTTT.

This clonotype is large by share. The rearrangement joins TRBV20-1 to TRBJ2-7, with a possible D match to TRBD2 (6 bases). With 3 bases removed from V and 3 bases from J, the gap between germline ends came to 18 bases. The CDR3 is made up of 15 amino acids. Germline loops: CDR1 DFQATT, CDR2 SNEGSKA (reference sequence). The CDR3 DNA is TGCAGTGCTAGGGAGGTCGGACTACTCAACTACGAGCAGTACTTC. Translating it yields CSAREVGLLNYEQYF.

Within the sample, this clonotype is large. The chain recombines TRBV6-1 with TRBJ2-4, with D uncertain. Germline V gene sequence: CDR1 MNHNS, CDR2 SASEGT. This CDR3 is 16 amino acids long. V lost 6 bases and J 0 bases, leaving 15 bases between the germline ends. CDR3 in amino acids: CASRPHRTVAKNIQYF. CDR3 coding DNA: TGTGCCAGCAGGCCACATCGTACTGTAGCCAAAAACATTCAGTACTTC.

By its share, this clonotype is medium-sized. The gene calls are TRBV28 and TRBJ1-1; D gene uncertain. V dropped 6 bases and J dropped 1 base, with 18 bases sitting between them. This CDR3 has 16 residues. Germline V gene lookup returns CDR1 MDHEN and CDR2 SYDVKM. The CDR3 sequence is CASSHHLSLGNTEAFF. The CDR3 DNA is TGTGCCAGCAGCCACCACCTTTCACTGGGGAACACTGAAGCTTTCTTT.

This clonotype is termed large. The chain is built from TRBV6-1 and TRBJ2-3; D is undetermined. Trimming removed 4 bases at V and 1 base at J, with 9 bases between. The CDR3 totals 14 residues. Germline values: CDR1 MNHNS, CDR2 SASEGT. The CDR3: CASSAGQGTDTQYF. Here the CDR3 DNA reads TGTGCCAGCAGTGCTGGGCAGGGCACAGATACGCAGTATTTT.